A selection of T cell receptor beta chains follows, all from one sample in a study of T cell repertoires in cytomegalovirus infection. MiXCR was run by TCRdb on the reads, yielding one entry per CDR3 protein. The sample consists of around 230,000 distinct CDR3 sequences, about 5.9% of them appearing once. Source material: PBMCs. The receptors stem from a human donor in good health (CMV status not recorded). Some clones in this sample may be carry-over from other donors' samples. Both conserved end residues are part of each CDR3. D genes are given only for firm matches. Size is omitted from some rows. Given values are once, few, many or a class for expanded clones.

CDR3nt: TGTGCCAGCAGCCCCAGACAGGGGGAGGGCTACACCTTC
CDR3aa: CASSPRQGEGYTF
v_gene: TRBV7-2
abundance: many
d_gene: TRBD1
j_gene: TRBJ1-2

CDR3nt: TGTGCTAGTGGTTCGGGTAGATCCTACGAGCAGTACTTC
CDR3aa: CASGSGRSYEQYF
v_gene: TRBV12-5
abundance: many
d_gene: .
j_gene: TRBJ2-7

CDR3nt: TGCAGTGCTAGAGACCGGACTCGAAATGAGCAGTTCTTC
CDR3aa: CSARDRTRNEQFF
v_gene: TRBV20-1
abundance: many
d_gene: .
j_gene: TRBJ2-1

CDR3nt: TGTGCCAGCACCCTAGGGACTAGCGGGCAAGCCTACGAGCAGTACTTC
CDR3aa: CASTLGTSGQAYEQYF
v_gene: TRBV7-2
abundance: many
d_gene: TRBD2
j_gene: TRBJ2-7

CDR3nt: TGTGCCAGCGCCGGGACAGCGCTTCACAATGAGCAGTTCTTC
CDR3aa: CASAGTALHNEQFF
v_gene: TRBV11-2
abundance: many
d_gene: TRBD1
j_gene: TRBJ2-1

CDR3nt: TGTGCCAGCACCCCTTTGGCAGCGGGCACAGATACGCAGTATTTT
CDR3aa: CASTPLAAGTDTQYF
v_gene: TRBV7-2
abundance: many
d_gene: .
j_gene: TRBJ2-3

CDR3nt: TGCAGTGCTAGTAAGCGGGGGGCATCCTCGCTAGCCAAAAACATTCAGTACTTC
CDR3aa: CSASKRGASSLAKNIQYF
v_gene: TRBV20-1
abundance: many
d_gene: TRBD2
j_gene: TRBJ2-4

CDR3nt: TGTGCCAGCAGCAAGACAGGTGGAGGCTACGAGCAGTACTTC
CDR3aa: CASSKTGGGYEQYF
v_gene: TRBV7-8
abundance: many
d_gene: .
j_gene: TRBJ2-7

CDR3nt: TGTGCCAGCAGCGCCGGACTAGCGGGGGGGTCGAATGAGCAGTTCTTC
CDR3aa: CASSAGLAGGSNEQFF
v_gene: TRBV4-2
abundance: many
d_gene: TRBD2
j_gene: TRBJ2-1

CDR3nt: TGCAGCGGGGGGACAGGCACAGATACGCAGTATTTT
CDR3aa: CSGGTGTDTQYF
v_gene: TRBV29-1
abundance: many
d_gene: TRBD1
j_gene: TRBJ2-3

CDR3nt: TGTGCTAGTGCCGAAGGGACGTATAACACAGATACGCAGTATTTT
CDR3aa: CASAEGTYNTDTQYF
v_gene: TRBV12-5
abundance: few
d_gene: .
j_gene: TRBJ2-3

CDR3nt: TGTGCCAGCAGTCCGACCCTCCATCAGCCCCAGCATTTT
CDR3aa: CASSPTLHQPQHF
v_gene: TRBV12-3/TRBV12-4
abundance: many
d_gene: .
j_gene: TRBJ1-5

CDR3nt: TGTGCCAGCAGTTTATGGGACAGGGATTATCTGTCGACGTACGAGCAGTACTTC
CDR3aa: CASSLWDRDYLSTYEQYF
v_gene: TRBV28
abundance: few
d_gene: TRBD1
j_gene: TRBJ2-7

CDR3nt: TGTGCCAGCAAGTTAGCGGGGGGAGAGGCCCAGTACTTC
CDR3aa: CASKLAGGEAQYF
v_gene: TRBV6-6
abundance: .
d_gene: TRBD2
j_gene: TRBJ2-5

CDR3nt: TGTGCCACCAGCAGAACCGGGACCGACTATGGCTACACCTTC
CDR3aa: CATSRTGTDYGYTF
v_gene: TRBV15
abundance: many
d_gene: .
j_gene: TRBJ1-2

CDR3nt: TGTGCCAGCAGCCACCCCCCGGGGACCCAAGAGACCCAGTACTTC
CDR3aa: CASSHPPGTQETQYF
v_gene: TRBV3-1
abundance: many
d_gene: .
j_gene: TRBJ2-5

CDR3nt: TGCAGTGCTCGTAGACAGGGAAAAGAAGCTTTCTTT
CDR3aa: CSARRQGKEAFF
v_gene: TRBV20-1
abundance: many
d_gene: TRBD1
j_gene: TRBJ1-1

CDR3nt: TGTGCCAGCAGCTTCCTAGCGGGGGGGACTTCCTCCTACGAGCAGTACTTC
CDR3aa: CASSFLAGGTSSYEQYF
v_gene: TRBV6-5
abundance: many
d_gene: TRBD2
j_gene: TRBJ2-7

CDR3nt: TGTGCCAGTAGTCCGGCGTCAGCGGGGGGCTACAATGAGCAGTTCTTC
CDR3aa: CASSPASAGGYNEQFF
v_gene: TRBV19
abundance: .
d_gene: TRBD2
j_gene: TRBJ2-1

CDR3nt: TGTGCCAGCAGCTTAGTCACGGGGGGCCTCCAAGAGACCCAGTACTTC
CDR3aa: CASSLVTGGLQETQYF
v_gene: TRBV7-2
abundance: many
d_gene: .
j_gene: TRBJ2-5

CDR3nt: TGTGCCAGCAGCTTAGCGCCTTTGAACACTGAAGCTTTCTTT
CDR3aa: CASSLAPLNTEAFF
v_gene: TRBV7-2
abundance: many
d_gene: .
j_gene: TRBJ1-1

CDR3nt: TGTGCCAGCAGTTTATTGGGACAGGGCGGCAACGAGCAGTACTTC
CDR3aa: CASSLLGQGGNEQYF
v_gene: TRBV27
abundance: many
d_gene: TRBD1
j_gene: TRBJ2-7

CDR3nt: TGTGCCAGCAGTGAATTCCTACAGGGAACTGGCTACACCTTC
CDR3aa: CASSEFLQGTGYTF
v_gene: TRBV25-1
abundance: many
d_gene: .
j_gene: TRBJ1-2

CDR3nt: TGTGCCAGCAGCGTAACCGACAGTCACTCTGGGGCCAACGTCCTGACTTTC
CDR3aa: CASSVTDSHSGANVLTF
v_gene: TRBV9
abundance: .
d_gene: .
j_gene: TRBJ2-6